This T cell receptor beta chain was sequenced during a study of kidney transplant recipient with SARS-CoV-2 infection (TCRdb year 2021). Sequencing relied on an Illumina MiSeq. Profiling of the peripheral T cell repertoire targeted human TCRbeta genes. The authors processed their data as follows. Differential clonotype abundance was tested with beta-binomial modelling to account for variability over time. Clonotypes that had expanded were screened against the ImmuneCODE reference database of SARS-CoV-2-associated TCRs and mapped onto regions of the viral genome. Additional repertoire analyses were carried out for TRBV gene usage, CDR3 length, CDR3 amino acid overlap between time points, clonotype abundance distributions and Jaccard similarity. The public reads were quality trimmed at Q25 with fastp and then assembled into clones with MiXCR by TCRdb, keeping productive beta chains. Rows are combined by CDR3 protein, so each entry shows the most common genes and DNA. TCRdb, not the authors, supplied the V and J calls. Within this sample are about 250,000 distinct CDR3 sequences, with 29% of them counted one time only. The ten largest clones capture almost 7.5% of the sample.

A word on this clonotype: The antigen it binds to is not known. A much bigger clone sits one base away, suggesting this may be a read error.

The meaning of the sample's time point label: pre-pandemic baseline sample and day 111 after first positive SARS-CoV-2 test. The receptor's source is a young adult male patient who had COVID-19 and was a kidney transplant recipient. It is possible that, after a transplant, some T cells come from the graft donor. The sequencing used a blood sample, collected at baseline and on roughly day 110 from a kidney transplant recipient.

The sequence in DNA is TGTGCCGGCATCGCCGGTTGGGGAAATGGCTACACCTTC. The translation is CAGIAGWGNGYTF. In this chain, TRBV7-2 is recombined with TRBJ1-2, with no D gene named confidently. Via the germline V gene, CDR1 is SGHTA and CDR2 FQGNSA. The CDR3, cysteine through phenylalanine, is 13 amino acids long. Of the read, only the CDR3 DNA is kept; its 39 bases are in frame from base 1. The junction carries 19 bases between V and J, which are trimmed by 11 bases and 6 bases respectively.